Each of the 7 T cell receptor beta chains below was sequenced from the same sample in a study of shared clonotypes between healthy human individuals. The assay was immunoSEQ multiplex PCR, and TCRdb's table has in-frame clones only and misses some. In the table there are some 690,000 clones, 90% of which are singletons. Sequencing was carried out using memory CD8+ T cells from PBMCs. Subset described: CD45RO+ cells pooled with CCR7-negative TemRA cells. The receptor set was obtained from a man aged 18 to 35 in good health. Some clones in this sample may be carry-over from other donors' samples.

The gene calls are TRBV7-9 and TRBJ2-2, with TRBD1 as a possible D gene (6 bases). The CDR3 spans 14 residues. V lost 5 bases to trimming and J lost 1 base, with 8 bases between them. Per germline, CDR1 SEHNR and CDR2 FQNEAQ (reference sequence). CDR3: CASSPGENTGELFF. The CDR3 nucleotides read TGTGCCAGCAGCCCAGGGGAGAACACCGGGGAGCTGTTTTTT.

The V call is TRBV5-4, the J call TRBJ2-5, with 8 nucleotides matching TRBD2. This CDR3 has 16 amino acids. The J segment lost 3 bases and the V segment lost 3 bases, leaving 10 bases of the junction unmatched. CDR1 and CDR2 from the germline V gene are SGHNT and YYREEE (reference sequence). The CDR3 region is CASSSPGLGIEETQYF. CDR3 bases: TGTGCCAGCAGCTCTCCGGGACTAGGCATAGAAGAGACCCAGTACTTC. Drawing the rest from reference TRBV5-4 and TRBJ2-5, the complete variable domain is ETGVTQSPTHLIKTRGQQVTLRCSSQSGHNTVSWYQQALGQGPQFIFQYYREEENGRGNFPPRFSGLQFPNYSSELNVNALELDDSALYLCASSSPGLGIEETQYFGPGTRLLVL.

The chain uses TRBV19 and TRBJ1-1; no reliable D call. V lost 6 bases to trimming and J lost 6 bases, with 26 bases between them. This CDR3 has 17 residues. The germline V gene encodes CDR1 LNHDA and CDR2 SQIVND (reference sequence). The CDR3 nucleotides are TGTGCCAGTAGAACCGATGACCCTGAAATTGGACGGCCTGAAGCTTTCTTT. It is translated as CASRTDDPEIGRPEAFF.

The chain uses TRBV6-1 and TRBJ1-1; D call uncertain. Germline loops: CDR1 MNHNS, CDR2 SASEGT. V was trimmed by 3 bases and J by 0 bases, leaving 11 bases between them. This CDR3 is built from 15 residues. CDR3 sequence reads: CASSDFLAMNTEAFF. The DNA of the CDR3 is TGTGCCAGCAGTGATTTTCTGGCGATGAACACTGAAGCTTTCTTT.

The chain carries TRBV7-2 and TRBJ2-1; 8 nucleotides match TRBD2. This CDR3 comprises 16 residues. V dropped 1 base and J dropped 2; count of bases not matched to a gene: 4. Per the germline V gene, CDR1 is SGHTA and CDR2 is FQGNSA. The CDR3 sequence is CASSLGLAGAYNEQFF. CDR3 coding DNA: TGTGCCAGCAGCTTAGGCCTAGCGGGTGCCTACAATGAGCAGTTCTTC.

The chain recombines TRBV19 with TRBJ2-1, with a possible D match to TRBD2 (5 bases). Trimming cost V 3 bases and J 0 bases, with 9 bases left between them. Per germline, CDR1 LNHDA and CDR2 SQIVND (reference sequence). The CDR3 is 15 amino acids. CDR3 in amino acids: CASSIAGFSYNEQFF. CDR3 coding DNA: TGTGCCAGTAGTATTGCGGGCTTCTCCTACAATGAGCAGTTCTTC.

The V call is TRBV6-5, the J call TRBJ1-1; a weak D match, TRBD1 (5 bases). V dropped 2 bases and J dropped 5 bases, with 6 bases sitting between them. Germline V gene data show CDR1 as MNHEY and CDR2 as SVGAGI. The CDR3 has 12 residues. CDR3 amino acids: CASSYGATEAFF. DNA for the CDR3: TGTGCCAGCAGTTACGGGGCAACTGAAGCTTTCTTT.